This TCR beta chain derives from a study of response to subunit inactivated influenza vaccine (dated by TCRdb to about 2018). Turning to the overall study: To follow how T cells responded to a trivalent subunit inactivated influenza vaccine, the researchers relied on deep quantitative profiling of the T cell receptor repertoire.

Library generation was performed with RT-PCR. Sequencer: Illumina HiSeq 2500. The public reads were quality trimmed at Q25 with fastp and then assembled into clones with MiXCR by TCRdb, keeping productive beta chains. For every CDR3 protein sequence, its rows merge into one entry that carries the most common genes and DNA. Across this sample there are 500,000 to 600,000 distinct CDR3 sequences, with 7.6% seen only once. Approximately 13% of the sample rests with the top ten. What the research found in general, with its limitations: According to the authors, only a limited number of new T cells may be recruited by each seasonal influenza vaccination.

This clonotype was counted ten times or more. There is no known antigen for this receptor. No base qualities exist here, and no much larger clone lies one base off it. CDR1 and CDR2 are read off the germline V gene as ENHRY and SYGVKD. The germline V end is reduced by 6 bases and the J end by 7 bases; junction bases left unmatched: 5. Taken from cysteine to phenylalanine, the CDR3 has 15 residues. The CDR3 DNA has 45 bases and is translated from base 1. In this chain, TRBV10-3 is recombined with TRBJ2-1, with 14 junctional bases fitting TRBD2. Here the sequenced sample was PBMCs from blood, taken roughly 24 months after vaccination. The sequence was collected from a man aged 50 to 75 who received an inactivated influenza vaccine. Donor details come from another sample of the same person, matched by shared clones. The CDR3 protein: CAIRDGTSGSNEQFF. The sequenced DNA: TGTGCCATCAGGGACGGGACTAGCGGGAGTAATGAGCAGTTCTTC.